The 27 T cell receptor beta chains below all came from one sample that was sequenced in a study of blood T cell repertoires in COVID-19. Libraries were prepared by immunoSEQ multiplex PCR; TCRdb keeps only in-frame clonotypes and omits some of them. The sample consists of 150,000 to 200,000 clones, around 80% of them appearing once. Sample: peripheral blood. These receptors were obtained from a woman aged 80 or over with active or convalescent COVID-19.

The chain employs TRBV3-1 (or the pseudogene TRBV3-2) and TRBJ1-1; D gene uncertain. Trimming removed 1 base at V and 1 base at J, with 10 bases between. The CDR3 covers 15 residues. Germline CDR1 reads LGHDT; CDR2 reads YNNKEL (reference sequence). The CDR3 sequence: CASSQGRVGNTEAFF. In DNA form, the CDR3 reads TGTGCCAGCAGCCAAGGGAGGGTCGGGAACACTGAAGCTTTCTTT.

This chain uses TRBV15 with TRBJ1-2; tentatively, D is TRBD1 (5 bases). The CDR3 covers 14 residues. Germline CDR1 reads LNHNV; CDR2 reads YYDKDF (reference sequence). V lost 8 bases, J lost 4 bases, and 17 bases lay in between. The CDR3 reads CATSEHSGGYGYTF. In DNA form, the CDR3 reads TGTGCCACCTCAGAACACTCCGGGGGCTATGGCTACACCTTC.

The chain uses TRBV21-1 and TRBJ1-5; the tabulated D call, TRBD1, remains unverified against the DNA. TRBV21-1 is annotated as a pseudogene. The CDR3 has 16 amino acids. The CDR3 nucleotides read TGTGCCAGCAGCCCCCCTGTCATACATAGCAATCAGCCCCAGCATTTT. Translating it yields CASSPPVIHSNQPQHF.

The chain has TRBV5-1 and TRBJ2-1; D remains ambiguous. The CDR3 runs to 15 residues. Looked up from germline, CDR1 is SGHRS and CDR2 is YFSETQ. V lost 4 bases and J 0 bases, leaving 11 bases between the germline ends. CDR3 loop: CASSAASSSYNEQFF. The CDR3 DNA reads as TGCGCCAGCAGCGCAGCTAGTAGCTCCTACAATGAGCAGTTCTTC.

The chain recombines TRBV6-5 with TRBJ2-2; D gene ambiguous. The CDR3 has 13 amino acids. The V gene's germline CDR1 is MNHEY and CDR2 SVGAGI. Trimming cost V 7 bases and J 5 bases, with 11 bases left between them. CDR3 region: CASKTVWTGELFF. The CDR3, as DNA: TGTGCCAGCAAGACTGTGTGGACCGGGGAGCTGTTTTTT.

J is TRBJ1-2 and V is TRBV5-6, with TRBD1 identical over 7 bases. The CDR3 totals 13 residues. From germline, CDR1 is SGHDT and CDR2 YYEEEE. V gave up 5 bases and J gave up 4 bases; unmatched junction bases: 5. CDR3 region: CASRMGQTYGYTF. The CDR3 DNA follows: TGTGCCAGCAGGATGGGACAGACCTATGGCTACACCTTC.

In DNA form, the CDR3 reads TGTGCCATCAGTGAGTCGAATAGACAGGGGGCCTCTGGAAACACCATATATTTT. It yields the protein CAISESNRQGASGNTIYF. The chain uses TRBV10-3 and TRBJ1-3; 10 nucleotides line up with TRBD1. The CDR3 covers 18 residues. V dropped 0 bases and J dropped 0; count of bases not matched to a gene: 5. Germline V gene data show CDR1 as ENHRY and CDR2 as SYGVKD.

This chain uses TRBV19 with TRBJ2-1; 7 bases fit TRBD1. V gave up 3 bases and J gave up 4 bases; unmatched junction bases: 9. The V gene's germline CDR1 is LNHDA and CDR2 SQIVND (reference sequence). This CDR3 has 16 amino acids. CDR3 region: CASSMTAAGGYNEQFF. The CDR3 DNA follows: TGTGCCAGTAGTATGACGGCGGCAGGGGGATACAATGAGCAGTTCTTC.

The CDR3 protein is CASTLYPAGPQHF. The CDR3 coding sequence is TGTGCCAGCACTTTGTACCCCGCGGGGCCCCAGCATTTT. This chain links TRBV28 with TRBJ1-5; D call uncertain. Germline V lookup: CDR1 MDHEN, CDR2 SYDVKM. The CDR3 is 13 amino acids. The ends were cut back, 7 bases at V and 9 bases at J, with 16 bases in the middle. The full variable domain, in which reference TRBV28 and TRBJ1-5 provide the parts outside the CDR3, is DVKVTQSSRYLVKRTGEKVFLECVQDMDHENMFWYRQDPGLGLRLIYFSYDVKMKEKGDIPEGYSVSREKKERFSLILESASTNQTSMYLCASTLYPAGPQHFGDGTRLSIL.

The V gene is TRBV4-1, the J gene TRBJ2-1; D might be TRBD2 (5 bases). Germline-derived CDR1 and CDR2 are MGHRA and YSYEKL. V lost 3 bases and J 13 bases, leaving 16 bases between the germline ends. This CDR3 contains 13 residues. The CDR3 nucleotides are TGCGCCAGCAGCCATGTTGTGTCGGACTCCCAGTTCTTC. This gives the protein CASSHVVSDSQFF.

This chain connects TRBV24-1 to TRBJ2-5; TRBD2 matches 7 bases. With 6 bases clipped from V and 2 bases from J, the junction kept 11 bases outside the gene matches. The CDR3 is 16 amino acids. The V gene's germline CDR1 is KGHDR and CDR2 SFDVKD. The CDR3 loop reads CATSRGGATGQETQYF. CDR3 sequence (DNA): TGTGCCACCAGTCGGGGAGGGGCAACAGGACAAGAGACCCAGTACTTC.

This clone appeared a single time. This chain links TRBV5-1 with TRBJ2-7, with TRBD1 identical over 9 bases. Germline V gives CDR1 SGHRS, CDR2 YFSETQ. Trimming took 4 bases from V and 5 from J; bases not matched to a gene: 10. This CDR3 has 15 residues. CDR3 bases: TGCGCCAGCAGCGTTACGGGACAGGGTTACGACGAGCAGTACTTC. The encoded protein is CASSVTGQGYDEQYF.

This rearrangement joins TRBV5-5 to TRBJ2-7, with 10 bases lining up with TRBD1. Germline assignment: CDR1 SGHKS and CDR2 YYEKEE (reference sequence). The CDR3 is 15 residues long. V lost 0 bases, J lost 4 bases, and 4 bases stayed unmatched. The CDR3 DNA sequence: TGTGCCAGCAGCTTGGAGGGGACAGGGGCGTACGAGCAGTACTTC. Its protein product is CASSLEGTGAYEQYF.

The genes are TRBV3-1 (or the pseudogene TRBV3-2) and TRBJ2-1; TRBD2 aligns across 7 bases. With V trimmed by 0 bases and J by 3 bases, 8 bases remained unmatched. The CDR3 contains 17 residues. CDR1 and CDR2 (germline): LGHDT, YNNKEL (reference sequence). The CDR3 bases are TGTGCCAGCAGCCAAGAGTTGGGCGGGGGACTCTACAATGAGCAGTTCTTC. Amino acids: CASSQELGGGLYNEQFF.

The chain is built from TRBV24-1 and TRBJ2-2, with 7 nucleotides matching TRBD1. The V gene end was trimmed by 0 bases and the J gene end by 3 bases; junction bases not matched to a gene: 3. Germline CDR1 KGHDR, CDR2 SFDVKD. This CDR3 is built from 16 residues. CDR3 nucleotide sequence: TGTGCCACCAGTGATTTGGCAGGGGGACACACCGGGGAGCTGTTTTTT. Amino acids: CATSDLAGGHTGELFF.

The CDR3 is CASSQSDRGREQYF. CDR3 DNA: TGTGCCAGCAGCCAATCGGACAGGGGGCGCGAGCAGTACTTC. The rearrangement uses TRBV3-1 (or the pseudogene TRBV3-2) and TRBJ2-7; 11 nucleotides match TRBD1. Germline V gene sequence: CDR1 LGHDT, CDR2 YNNKEL (reference sequence). This CDR3 contains 14 residues. The trim removed 2 bases at V and 6 bases at J, leaving 3 bases unmatched.

The gene calls are TRBV4-3 and TRBJ1-2; no firm D call. Deletions cut 2 bases from V and 8 bases from J, with 12 bases between. Germline-derived CDR1 and CDR2 are LGHNA and YSLEER. CDR3 length: 13 residues. The CDR3 sequence: CASSQTGREGYTF. DNA of the CDR3: TGCGCCAGCAGCCAAACTGGACGGGAAGGCTACACCTTC.

This sequence joins TRBV6-5 and TRBJ2-7; 9 bases fit TRBD2. Germline V gene lookup returns CDR1 MNHEY and CDR2 SVGAGI. This CDR3 region has 14 residues. V dropped 6 bases and J dropped 2; count of bases not matched to a gene: 5. In nucleotides, the CDR3 is TGTGCCAGCAGCAGGACTAGCGCAGCCTACGAGCAGTACTTC. This encodes CASSRTSAAYEQYF.

V and J are TRBV28 and TRBJ2-1, with 8 bases fitting TRBD2. The CDR3 spans 16 residues. Germline assignment: CDR1 MDHEN and CDR2 SYDVKM. The V segment lost 3 bases and the J segment 5 bases; nucleotides outside the gene matches: 9. The CDR3 loop reads CASSFNRGGLDNEQFF. CDR3 sequence (DNA): TGTGCCAGCAGTTTTAATCGGGGGGGCCTGGACAATGAGCAGTTCTTC.

The chain has TRBV3-1 (or the pseudogene TRBV3-2) and TRBJ2-3; D remains ambiguous. The CDR3 totals 13 residues. From germline, CDR1 is LGHDT and CDR2 YNNKEL (reference sequence). Trimming removed 4 bases from V and 3 bases from J, with 8 bases in between. The CDR3 nucleotides are TGTGCCAGCAGCCCCTTAGTAACAGATACGCAGTATTTT. Translation gives CASSPLVTDTQYF.

In its sample, this clone was seen once. The V gene is TRBV27, the J gene TRBJ2-1; TRBD1 matches 7 bases. The CDR3 is 17 residues long. V was clipped by 6 bases and J by 1 base; unmatched bases: 12. Germline CDR1 is MNHEY and CDR2 is SMNVEV (reference sequence). The CDR3 DNA follows: TGTGCCAGCAGCCCCCCGACAGGGTCTAAGTCCTACAATGAGCAGTTCTTC. Its translation is CASSPPTGSKSYNEQFF.

V gene TRBV20-1 combines with J gene TRBJ2-1; D perhaps matches TRBD1 (5 bases). The length of the CDR3 is 11 residues. The germline V gene encodes CDR1 DFQATT and CDR2 SNEGSKA (reference sequence). V was pared by 3 bases and J by 9 bases, with 9 bases between. CDR3 bases: TGCAGTGCTAGGCGACAGATTGAGCAGTTCTTC. This gives the protein CSARRQIEQFF.

The J gene is TRBJ1-5, the V gene TRBV18, with 8 bases that match TRBD1. V gave up 8 bases and J gave up 5 bases; unmatched junction bases: 11. CDR1 KGHSH and CDR2 LQKENI come from the germline V gene. The CDR3 length is 15 residues. CDR3 protein: CASTTSSQGDQPQHF. The CDR3 DNA is TGTGCCAGCACCACCTCGTCACAGGGGGATCAGCCCCAGCATTTT.

This clone showed up just a few times. This chain uses TRBV9 with TRBJ1-1; D not resolved. V was shortened by 1 base and J by 10 bases, with 20 bases between the two germline ends. In germline, CDR1 is SGDLS, CDR2 YYNGEE. This CDR3 has 15 amino acids. The CDR3 reads CASSVREYYDDGAFF. CDR3 bases: TGTGCCAGCAGCGTAAGAGAATACTATGACGACGGAGCTTTCTTT.

This clone was picked up one time. The chain links TRBV5-1 to TRBJ2-3; TRBD2 matches 10 bases. The CDR3 sequence is 16 residues long. Germline V CDR1 and CDR2: SGHRS, YFSETQ. V was pared by 0 bases and J by 3 bases, with 4 bases of the junction left unmatched. CDR3 in amino acids: CASSLAPAGGTDTQYF. CDR3 bases: TGCGCCAGCAGCTTGGCCCCAGCGGGGGGGACAGATACGCAGTATTTT.

Only one count was recorded for this clone. J is TRBJ1-4 and V is TRBV18; TRBD1 aligns across 10 bases. V dropped 3 bases and J dropped 7; count of bases not matched to a gene: 5. Germline V gene lookup returns CDR1 KGHSH and CDR2 LQKENI. This CDR3 region has 15 residues. CDR3 residues: CASSPGDRGIEKLFF. The CDR3 DNA follows: TGTGCCAGCTCACCGGGGGACAGGGGCATTGAAAAACTGTTTTTT.

The genes are TRBV7-2 and TRBJ1-2, with 9 bases identical to TRBD1. CDR1 and CDR2 from the germline V gene are SGHTA and FQGNSA. The V and J ends lost 1 base and 0 bases, in that order; junction bases with no gene match: 0. The CDR3 is 15 amino acids. The CDR3 region is CASSLGQGANYGYTF. DNA for the CDR3: TGTGCCAGCAGCTTAGGACAGGGGGCTAACTATGGCTACACCTTC.